Only one count was recorded for the clone carrying this T cell receptor (beta chain). These data originate in a study of T cell changes during pregnancy in multiple sclerosis. Only in-frame clones appear in the TCRdb table, and some are missing; sequencing was by immunoSEQ multiplex PCR. The sample has more than 45,000 clones; roughly 92% are singletons. The CDR3 runs 14 residues. Germline V gene data show CDR1 as SGHTA and CDR2 as FQGNSA. V was clipped by 3 bases and J by 3 bases, with 12 bases between them. The gene calls are TRBV7-2 and TRBJ2-7; D possibly corresponds to TRBD2 (5 bases). The sequence was obtained from a female donor in good health, enrolled as a control in a pregnancy study. Source: CD4+ T cells from peripheral blood mononuclear cells, taken in the second trimester of pregnancy. CDR3 in DNA: TGTGCCAGCAGCTTCGGACTCTTTATCTACGAGCAGTACTTC. As protein: CASSFGLFIYEQYF.